The rows below give T cell receptor beta chains drawn from one sample of a study of blood T cell repertoires in COVID-19. Generated by immunoSEQ multiplex PCR, the TCRdb table keeps only in-frame clones and is missing some. This sample has 350,000 or so clones, with about 90% found just once. The sequencing input was PBMCs or T cells enriched from blood (not recorded which). The receptor source for this set is a woman in her thirties who had been exposed to COVID-19. The CDR3 runs from the conserved cysteine through the conserved F or W. The order of the fields is V gene, clone size, CDR3 protein. Expanded clones are given a class, and other clones once, few, many or no size at all.

>TRBV10-3|-
CAISESYGELFF
>TRBV7-9|-
CASSLSGNQPQHF
>TRBV27|-
CASSPNSSGGDTQYF
>TRBV5-4|few
CASSLGGSAGNTIYF
>TRBV19|-
CASSIRGTGIHSNQPQHF
>TRBV3-1/TRBV3-2|few
CASTLRPGVQETQYF
>TRBV24-1|-
CATRPTGGNYGYTF
>TRBV28|-
CASIGTPPGYTF
>TRBV2|-
CASIAGGWSGNTIYF
>TRBV18|-
CASSRGLAGYNEQFF